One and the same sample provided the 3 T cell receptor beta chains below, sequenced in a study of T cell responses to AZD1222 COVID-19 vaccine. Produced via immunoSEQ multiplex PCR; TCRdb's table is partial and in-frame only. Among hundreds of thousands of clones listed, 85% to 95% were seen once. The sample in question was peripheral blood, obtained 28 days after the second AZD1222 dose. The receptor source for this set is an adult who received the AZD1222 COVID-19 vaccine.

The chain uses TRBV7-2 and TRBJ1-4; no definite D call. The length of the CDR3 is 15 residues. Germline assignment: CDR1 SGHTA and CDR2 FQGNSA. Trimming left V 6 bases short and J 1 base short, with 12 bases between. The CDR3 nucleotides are TGTGCCAGCAGGCTCAGTTCCGGAACTAATGAAAAACTGTTTTTT. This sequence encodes CASRLSSGTNEKLFF.

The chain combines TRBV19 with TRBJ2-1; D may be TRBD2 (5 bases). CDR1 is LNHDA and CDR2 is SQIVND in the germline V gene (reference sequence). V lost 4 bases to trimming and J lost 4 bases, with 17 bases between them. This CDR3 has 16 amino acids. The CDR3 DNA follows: TGTGCCAGTAGTAGAGGTCTAGCCCCCGCTTACAATGAGCAGTTCTTC. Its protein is CASSRGLAPAYNEQFF.

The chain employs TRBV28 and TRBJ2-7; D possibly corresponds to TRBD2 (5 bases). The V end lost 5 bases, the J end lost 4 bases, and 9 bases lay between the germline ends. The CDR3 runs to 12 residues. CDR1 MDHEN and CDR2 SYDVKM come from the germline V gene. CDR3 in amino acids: CASSAPGYEQYF. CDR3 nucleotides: TGTGCCAGCAGTGCGCCGGGGTACGAGCAGTACTTC.